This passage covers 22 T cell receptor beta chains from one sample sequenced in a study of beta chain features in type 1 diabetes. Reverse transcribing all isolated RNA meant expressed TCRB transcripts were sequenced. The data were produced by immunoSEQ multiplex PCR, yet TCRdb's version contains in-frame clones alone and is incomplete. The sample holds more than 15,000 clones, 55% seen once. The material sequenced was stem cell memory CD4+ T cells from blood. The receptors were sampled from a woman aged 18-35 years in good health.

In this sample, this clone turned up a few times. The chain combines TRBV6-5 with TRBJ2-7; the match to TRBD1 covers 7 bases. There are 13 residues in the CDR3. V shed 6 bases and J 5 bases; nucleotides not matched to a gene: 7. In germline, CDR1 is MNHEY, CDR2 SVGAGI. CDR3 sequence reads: CASRRYRGNEQYF. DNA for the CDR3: TGTGCCAGCAGGCGCTACAGGGGAAACGAGCAGTACTTC.

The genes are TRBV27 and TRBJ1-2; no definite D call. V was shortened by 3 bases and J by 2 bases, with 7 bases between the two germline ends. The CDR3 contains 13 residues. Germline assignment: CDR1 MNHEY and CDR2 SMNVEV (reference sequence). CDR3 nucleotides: TGTGCCAGCAGTTTCCGGGGAAACTATGGCTACACCTTC. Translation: CASSFRGNYGYTF.

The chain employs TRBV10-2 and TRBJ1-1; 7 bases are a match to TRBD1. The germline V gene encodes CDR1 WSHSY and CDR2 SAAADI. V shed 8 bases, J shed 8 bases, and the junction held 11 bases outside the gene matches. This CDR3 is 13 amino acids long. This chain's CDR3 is CASARQGTHEAFF. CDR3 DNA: TGCGCCAGCGCACGACAGGGAACACACGAAGCTTTCTTT.

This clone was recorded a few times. In nucleotides, the CDR3 is TGTGCCAGCAGCCTACAGGGTGGACCCCAATACGAGCAGTACTTC. Its protein is CASSLQGGPQYEQYF. The genes are TRBV7-9 and TRBJ2-7; TRBD1 might be the D (6 bases). This CDR3 contains 15 residues. Germline CDR1 is SEHNR and CDR2 is FQNEAQ (reference sequence). The V gene lost 5 bases and the J gene lost 4 bases, with 18 bases spanning the gap.

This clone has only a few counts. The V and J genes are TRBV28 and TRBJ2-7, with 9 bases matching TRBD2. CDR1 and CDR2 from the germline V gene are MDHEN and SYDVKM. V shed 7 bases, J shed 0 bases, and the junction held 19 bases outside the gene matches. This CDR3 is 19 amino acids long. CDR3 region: CASTPQTSGRRGSSYEQYF. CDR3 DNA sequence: TGTGCCAGCACCCCCCAGACTAGCGGACGAAGAGGGAGCTCCTACGAGCAGTACTTC.

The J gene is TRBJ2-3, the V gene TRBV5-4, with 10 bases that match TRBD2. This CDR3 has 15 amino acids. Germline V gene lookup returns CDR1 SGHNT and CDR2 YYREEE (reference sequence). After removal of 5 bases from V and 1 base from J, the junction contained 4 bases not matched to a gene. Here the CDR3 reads CASSNGLAGTDTQYF. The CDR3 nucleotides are TGTGCCAGCAGTAACGGACTAGCGGGCACAGATACGCAGTATTTT.

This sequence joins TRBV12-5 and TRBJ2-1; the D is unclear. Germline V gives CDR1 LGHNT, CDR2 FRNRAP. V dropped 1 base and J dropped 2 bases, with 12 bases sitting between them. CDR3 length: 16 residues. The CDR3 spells CASGLEPRFTYNEQFF. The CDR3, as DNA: TGTGCTAGTGGTTTGGAGCCCCGGTTCACCTACAATGAGCAGTTCTTC.

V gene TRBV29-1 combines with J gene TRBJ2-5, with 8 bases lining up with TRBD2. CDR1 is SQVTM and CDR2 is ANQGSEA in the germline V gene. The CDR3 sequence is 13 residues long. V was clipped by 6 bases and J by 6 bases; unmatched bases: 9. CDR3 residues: CSVSGGTQKTQYF. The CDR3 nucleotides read TGCAGCGTAAGCGGGGGAACTCAGAAGACCCAGTACTTC. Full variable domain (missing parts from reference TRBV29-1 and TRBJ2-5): SAVISQKPSRDICQRGTSLTIQCQVDSQVTMMFWYRQQPGQSLTLIATANQGSEATYESGFVIDKFPISRPNLTFSTLTVSNMSPEDSSIYLCSVSGGTQKTQYFGPGTRLLVL.

The CDR3 DNA follows: TGTGCCAGCAGCGGCCCGCCTACTAGCGGGGGGCCCTACGAGCAGTACTTC. Its protein is CASSGPPTSGGPYEQYF. The rearrangement uses TRBV7-2 and TRBJ2-7; 12 nucleotides align to TRBD2. The CDR3 sequence is 17 residues long. CDR1 SGHTA and CDR2 FQGNSA come from the germline V gene. V gave up 5 bases and J gave up 2 bases; unmatched junction bases: 10.

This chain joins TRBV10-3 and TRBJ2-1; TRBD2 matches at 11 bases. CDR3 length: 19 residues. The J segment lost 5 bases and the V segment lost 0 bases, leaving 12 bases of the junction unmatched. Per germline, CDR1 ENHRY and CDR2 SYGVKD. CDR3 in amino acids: CAISESGPRGLAANNEQFF. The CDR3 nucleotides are TGTGCCATCAGTGAGTCGGGACCCCGGGGACTAGCGGCTAACAATGAGCAGTTCTTC.

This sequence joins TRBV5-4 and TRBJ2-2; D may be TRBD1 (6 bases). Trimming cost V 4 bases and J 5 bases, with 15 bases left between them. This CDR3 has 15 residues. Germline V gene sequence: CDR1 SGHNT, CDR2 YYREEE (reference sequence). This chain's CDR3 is CASSPRTVGTGELFF. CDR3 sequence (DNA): TGTGCCAGCAGCCCACGGACAGTAGGTACCGGGGAGCTGTTTTTT.

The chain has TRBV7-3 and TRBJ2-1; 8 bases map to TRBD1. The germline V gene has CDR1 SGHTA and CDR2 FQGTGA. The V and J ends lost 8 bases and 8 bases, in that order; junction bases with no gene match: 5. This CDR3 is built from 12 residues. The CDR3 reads CASGAGGDEQFF. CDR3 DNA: TGTGCCAGCGGGGCAGGGGGCGATGAGCAGTTCTTC.

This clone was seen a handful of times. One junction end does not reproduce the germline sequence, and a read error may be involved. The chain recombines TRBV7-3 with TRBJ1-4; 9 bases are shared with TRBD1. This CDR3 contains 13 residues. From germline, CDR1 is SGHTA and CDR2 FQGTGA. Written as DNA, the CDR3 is TGTGCCAGCAGCTTAACGTGGGGGGACAGGGTCCCATTT. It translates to CASSLTWGDRVPF.

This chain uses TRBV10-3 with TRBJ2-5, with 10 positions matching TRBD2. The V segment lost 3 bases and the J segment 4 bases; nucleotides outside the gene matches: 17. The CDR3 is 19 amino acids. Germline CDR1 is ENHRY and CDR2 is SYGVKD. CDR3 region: CAISDPKKLQRGGGETQYF. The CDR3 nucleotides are TGTGCCATCAGTGACCCTAAGAAGTTACAGCGGGGGGGCGGAGAGACCCAGTACTTC.

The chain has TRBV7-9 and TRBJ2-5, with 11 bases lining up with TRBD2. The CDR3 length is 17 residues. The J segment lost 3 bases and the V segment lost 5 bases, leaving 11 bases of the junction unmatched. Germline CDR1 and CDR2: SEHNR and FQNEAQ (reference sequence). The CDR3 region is CASSPLAGGLGKETQYF. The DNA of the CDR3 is TGTGCCAGCAGCCCCCTAGCGGGGGGTCTAGGGAAAGAGACCCAGTACTTC.

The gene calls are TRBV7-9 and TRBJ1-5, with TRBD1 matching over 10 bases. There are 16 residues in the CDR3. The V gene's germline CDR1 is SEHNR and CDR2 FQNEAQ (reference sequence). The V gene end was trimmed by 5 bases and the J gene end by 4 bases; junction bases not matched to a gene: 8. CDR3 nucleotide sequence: TGTGCCAGCAGCGCCTCGGGACAGGGGCGGAATCAGCCCCAGCATTTT. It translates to CASSASGQGRNQPQHF.

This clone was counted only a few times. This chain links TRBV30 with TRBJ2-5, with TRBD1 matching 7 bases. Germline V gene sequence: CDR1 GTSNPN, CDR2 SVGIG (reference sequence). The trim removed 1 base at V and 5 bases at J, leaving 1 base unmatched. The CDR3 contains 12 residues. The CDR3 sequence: CAWSEDRETQYF. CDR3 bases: TGTGCCTGGAGTGAGGACAGGGAGACCCAGTACTTC.

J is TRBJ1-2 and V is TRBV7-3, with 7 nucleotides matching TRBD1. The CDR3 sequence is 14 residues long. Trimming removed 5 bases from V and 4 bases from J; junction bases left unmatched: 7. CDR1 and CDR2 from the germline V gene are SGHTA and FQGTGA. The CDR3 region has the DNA TGTGCCAGCAGCCCATCACGGGACAGCTATGGCTACACCTTC. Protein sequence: CASSPSRDSYGYTF.

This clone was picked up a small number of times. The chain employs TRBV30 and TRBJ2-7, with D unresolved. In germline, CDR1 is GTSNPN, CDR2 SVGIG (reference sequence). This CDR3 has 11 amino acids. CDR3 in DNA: TGTGCGTTCAGTACCCCCTACGAGCAGTACTTC. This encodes CAFSTPYEQYF.

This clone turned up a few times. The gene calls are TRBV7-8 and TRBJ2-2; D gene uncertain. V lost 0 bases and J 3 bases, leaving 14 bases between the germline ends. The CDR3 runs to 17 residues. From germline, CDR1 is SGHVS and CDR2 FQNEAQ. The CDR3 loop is CASSLARAFFDTGELFF. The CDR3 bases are TGTGCCAGCAGCTTAGCCCGTGCGTTTTTTGACACCGGGGAGCTGTTTTTT.

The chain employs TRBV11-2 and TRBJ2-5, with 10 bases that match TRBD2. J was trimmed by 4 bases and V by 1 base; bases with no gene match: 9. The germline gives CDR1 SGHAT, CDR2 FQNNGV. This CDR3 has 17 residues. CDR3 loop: CASSLGVASGSAETQYF. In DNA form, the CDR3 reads TGTGCCAGCAGCTTAGGAGTGGCTAGCGGGAGTGCAGAGACCCAGTACTTC.

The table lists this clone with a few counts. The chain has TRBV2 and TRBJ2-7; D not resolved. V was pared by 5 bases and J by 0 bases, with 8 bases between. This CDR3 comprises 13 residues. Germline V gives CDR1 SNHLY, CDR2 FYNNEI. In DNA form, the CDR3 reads TGTGCCAGCAGTTCACTTAACTCCTACGAGCAGTACTTC. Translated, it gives CASSSLNSYEQYF.